Described below is a single T cell receptor (beta chain) sequence and its context. The data were obtained in a study of cytomegalovirus exposure and HLA in healthy donors. Germline CDR1 is MNHEY and CDR2 is SMNVEV (reference sequence). This CDR3 has 13 amino acids. V lost 6 bases, J lost 8 bases, and 5 bases stayed unmatched. This PCR relied on a set of 60 Vbeta primers and 13 Jbeta primers. Libraries were prepared by immunoSEQ multiplex PCR; TCRdb keeps only in-frame clonotypes and omits some of them. The sample records roughly 100,000 clones, roughly 82% being singletons. The V call is TRBV27, the J call TRBJ2-1; TRBD1 matches at 9 bases. This receptor was taken from a man aged 45-65 years in good health and CMV-seronegative. Sequences were obtained from PBMCs. CDR3 region: CASSWDRVHEQFF. Here the CDR3 DNA reads TGTGCCAGCAGCTGGGACAGGGTGCATGAGCAGTTCTTC.